This T cell receptor beta chain was captured by sequencing in a study of brain T cells in children with intractable seizures. Study results and limitations: Viral specificity was inferred only from CDR3 similarity; HCMV serostatus was unknown.

Profiled with immunoSEQ multiplex PCR; TCRdb holds only in-frame clones, not every one. The profile covers 65,000 to 85,000 clones, with 90% to 95% appearing a single time and less than 2% taken by the ten largest. CDR3 size: 14 residues. In germline, CDR1 is SGHRS, CDR2 YFSETQ. V lost 4 bases, J lost 0 bases, and 11 bases lay in between. Pre-surgery treatment included at least one anti-epileptic drug. This clone was recorded only once. Its antigen is not identified. Sequencing was performed on peripheral blood, taken at surgery. V usage is TRBV5-1 and J usage is TRBJ2-7, with D possibly TRBD1 on 5 matching bases. The receptor was isolated from a boy under two years old with tuberous sclerosis and intractable seizures. CDR3 nucleotides: TGCGCCAGCAGCACGGACACTTACTCCTACGAGCAGTACTTC. Amino acids: CASSTDTYSYEQYF.